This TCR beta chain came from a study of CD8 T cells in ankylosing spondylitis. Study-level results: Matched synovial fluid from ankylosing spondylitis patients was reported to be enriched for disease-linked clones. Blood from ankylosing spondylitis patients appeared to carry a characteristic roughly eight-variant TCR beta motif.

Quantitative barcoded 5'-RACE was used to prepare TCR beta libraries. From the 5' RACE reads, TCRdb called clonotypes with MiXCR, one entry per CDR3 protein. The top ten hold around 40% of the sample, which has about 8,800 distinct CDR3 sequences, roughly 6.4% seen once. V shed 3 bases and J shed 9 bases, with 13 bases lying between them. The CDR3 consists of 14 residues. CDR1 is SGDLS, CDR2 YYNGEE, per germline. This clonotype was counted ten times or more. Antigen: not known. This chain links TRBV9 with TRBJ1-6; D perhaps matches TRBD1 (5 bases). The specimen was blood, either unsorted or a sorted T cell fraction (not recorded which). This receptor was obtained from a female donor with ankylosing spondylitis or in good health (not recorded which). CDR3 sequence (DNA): TGTGCCAGCAGCGCGCAGGGAGAGCCTTCACCCCTCCACTTT. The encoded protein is CASSAQGEPSPLHF.